The next 13 T cell receptor beta chains were all read from a single sample in a study of identifying expanded T cells in peripheral blood (dated by TCRdb to the late 2010s). The library was prepared using the immunoSEQ multiplex PCR assay. In TCRdb, the immuneACCESS table is reduced to in-frame sequences with V and J assigned. These tables do not hold every clone; where another copy was compared, an unresolved V gene accounts for under half, and the others remain unexplained. This sample gives 100,000 to 150,000 clones in total; 84% of them show up just once. Roughly 3.3% of the sample belongs to the ten largest clones. The sequencing sample was made of blood. These receptors were taken from a person aged 18 to 75 in good health.

As DNA, the CDR3 is TGTGCCAGTAATGTATTGGGGTTCGCAAAGCCCGGGGAGCTGTTTTTT. Its translation is CASNVLGFAKPGELFF. The chain links TRBV19 to TRBJ2-2, with D hard to call. The CDR3 runs to 16 residues. Trimming took off 7 bases at V and 6 bases at J, with 21 bases between the two ends. CDR1 and CDR2 (germline): LNHDA, SQIVND (reference sequence).

The chain recombines TRBV2 with TRBJ2-1, with 12 bases lining up with TRBD2. CDR1 is SNHLY, CDR2 FYNNEI, per germline. The CDR3 covers 18 residues. V lost 0 bases and J lost 6; bases outside the gene matches: 9. In nucleotides, the CDR3 is TGTGCCAGCAGTGAAGCGCTTCGGCTAGCGGGGGGGCGCAATGAGCAGTTCTTC. Its translation: CASSEALRLAGGRNEQFF.

The rearrangement uses TRBV7-9 and TRBJ1-2, with D possibly matching TRBD1 (5 bases). Germline assignment: CDR1 SEHNR and CDR2 FQNEAQ (reference sequence). V dropped 3 bases and J dropped 8 bases, with 10 bases sitting between them. This CDR3 has 12 amino acids. The CDR3 sequence: CASSFGAQGYTF. In nucleotides, the CDR3 is TGTGCCAGCAGCTTCGGGGCGCAAGGCTACACCTTC.

This sequence joins TRBV6-6 and TRBJ1-3; D uncertain. V lost 6 bases, J lost 4 bases, and 7 bases lay in between. The CDR3 length is 12 residues. The germline gives CDR1 MNHNY, CDR2 SVGAGI (reference sequence). CDR3 sequence: CASSIGGNTIYF. The DNA for the CDR3 is TGTGCCAGCAGCATCGGGGGAAACACCATATATTTT.

V and J are TRBV27 and TRBJ2-7, with unresolved D. CDR3 length: 11 amino acids. CDR1 and CDR2 from the germline V gene are MNHEY and SMNVEV (reference sequence). V lost 5 bases and J lost 6, with 8 bases in between. The CDR3 DNA reads TGTGCCAGCAGTCGTGGTGTCGAGCAGTACTTC. It encodes CASSRGVEQYF.

This clone showed up just once. The rearrangement joins TRBV2 to TRBJ1-3, with 9 bases matching TRBD1. The CDR3 has 16 residues. J was trimmed by 0 bases and V by 7 bases; bases with no gene match: 7. Germline V lookup: CDR1 SNHLY, CDR2 FYNNEI. The CDR3 bases are TGTGCCAGCACAGGACAGGGGTCTTACTCTGGAAACACCATATATTTT. Its protein is CASTGQGSYSGNTIYF.

The chain recombines TRBV7-2 with TRBJ2-1; 12 bases fit TRBD2. The germline gives CDR1 SGHTA, CDR2 FQGNSA. The CDR3 length is 17 residues. The V segment lost 1 base and the J segment 5 bases; nucleotides outside the gene matches: 6. CDR3 DNA sequence: TGTGCCAGCAGCTTAGTGCCTAGCGGGGGGGCGAACAATGAGCAGTTCTTC. It codes for CASSLVPSGGANNEQFF. The full variable domain, its missing parts supplied by reference TRBV7-2 and TRBJ2-1, is GAGVSQSPSNKVTEKGKDVELRCDPISGHTALYWYRQSLGQGLEFLIYFQGNSAPDKSGLPSDRFSAERTGGSVSTLTIQRTQQEDSAVYLCASSLVPSGGANNEQFFGPGTRLTVL.

The V gene is TRBV6-5, the J gene TRBJ2-7, with TRBD1 as a possible D gene (5 bases). The length of the CDR3 is 14 residues. The V and J ends lost 5 bases and 1 base respectively, with 12 bases between them. Germline V CDR1 and CDR2: MNHEY, SVGAGI. The CDR3 loop is CASSGRVASYEQYF. CDR3 nucleotide sequence: TGTGCCAGCAGTGGCAGGGTGGCGTCCTACGAGCAGTACTTC.

This chain joins TRBV9 and TRBJ1-2; TRBD1 agrees at 7 bases. The V gene end was trimmed by 4 bases and the J gene end by 8 bases; junction bases not matched to a gene: 14. This CDR3 is 15 amino acids long. The germline V gene encodes CDR1 SGDLS and CDR2 YYNGEE. The CDR3 sequence is CASSPQTGTLGGYTF. The CDR3 region has the DNA TGTGCCAGCAGCCCCCAGACAGGGACCTTAGGCGGCTACACCTTC.

The chain recombines TRBV7-9 with TRBJ1-2; D perhaps matches TRBD1 (5 bases). Between the trimmed V and J ends, which lost 6 bases and 0 bases, there was a span of 20 bases. The CDR3 length is 17 residues. Germline V gene data show CDR1 as SEHNR and CDR2 as FQNEAQ (reference sequence). CDR3 bases: TGTGCCAGCAGGCCGAAACCAGGGTCTTCATCTAACTATGGCTACACCTTC. Its protein is CASRPKPGSSSNYGYTF.

V is TRBV18 and J is TRBJ2-1; D not resolved. CDR1 and CDR2 from the germline V gene are KGHSH and LQKENI. The CDR3 is 14 amino acids. The germline V and J ends were trimmed by 6 bases and 4 bases, with 13 bases remaining between them. This chain's CDR3 is CASSPPVSYNEQFF. CDR3 bases: TGTGCCAGCTCCCCTCCCGTGTCTTACAATGAGCAGTTCTTC.

The genes are TRBV6-1 and TRBJ2-7; D remains ambiguous. CDR3 length equals 16 residues. Per germline, CDR1 MNHNS and CDR2 SASEGT. Trimming left V 0 bases short and J 0 bases short, with 12 bases between. CDR3 loop: CASSEALKGSSYEQYF. The CDR3 region has the DNA TGTGCCAGCAGTGAAGCCCTCAAGGGTAGCTCCTACGAGCAGTACTTC.

The chain uses TRBV27 and TRBJ1-2, with a weak D call TRBD1 (6 bases). CDR1 and CDR2 (germline): MNHEY, SMNVEV (reference sequence). There are 13 residues in the CDR3. V dropped 6 bases and J dropped 7 bases, with 15 bases sitting between them. The CDR3 nucleotides are TGTGCCAGCAGAACCCAGGGGCGGGGTGGCTACACCTTC. It is translated as CASRTQGRGGYTF.